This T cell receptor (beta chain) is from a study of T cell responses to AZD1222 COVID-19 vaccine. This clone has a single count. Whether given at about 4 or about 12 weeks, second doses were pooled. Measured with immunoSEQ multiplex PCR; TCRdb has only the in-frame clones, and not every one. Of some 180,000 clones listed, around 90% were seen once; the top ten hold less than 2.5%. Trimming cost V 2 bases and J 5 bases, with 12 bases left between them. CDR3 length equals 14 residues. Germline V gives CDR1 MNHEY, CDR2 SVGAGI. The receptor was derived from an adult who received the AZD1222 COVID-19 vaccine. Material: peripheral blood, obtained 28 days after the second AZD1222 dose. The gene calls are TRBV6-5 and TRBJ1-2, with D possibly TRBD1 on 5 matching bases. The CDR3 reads CASSYRGIGYGYTF. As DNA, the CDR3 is TGTGCCAGCAGTTACCGGGGGATAGGGTATGGCTACACCTTC.